This section outlines one T cell receptor (beta chain) sequence together with its context. These data come from a study of blood T cell repertoires in COVID-19. Study information: Sample material is recorded as cDNA or gDNA derived from T cells, B-cell-depleted T cells, or PBMCs.

The Seattle patients joined while their infection was active and were tracked longitudinally afterward. The CDR3 spans 18 residues. V was pared by 0 bases and J by 4 bases, with 8 bases of the junction left unmatched. Germline CDR1 LNHDA, CDR2 SQIVND (reference sequence). Authors' analysis steps: By means of reference gene primer amplification, nucleated cell counts were estimated. Data came from immunoSEQ multiplex PCR; TCRdb stores just in-frame clones and leaves some out. V and J calls and clone size come straight from that table; D and trimming were deduced from the DNA. The top ten clones hold 5.2% of a sample with 85,000 to 95,000 clones, around 90% of them seen once.

The rearrangement links TRBV19 to TRBJ2-5, with 13 bases identical to TRBD2. The origin of this receptor is a man in his 60s with COVID-19, enrolled during active disease. The sample comprised peripheral blood. CDR3 in amino acids: CASSIDQGLAGWRETQYF. The CDR3 DNA reads TGTGCCAGTAGTATAGATCAGGGACTAGCGGGATGGAGAGAGACCCAGTACTTC.